Listed here are 9 T cell receptor beta chains from one sample, sequenced in a study of blood T cell repertoires in COVID-19. TCRdb's copy holds only in-frame clones and misses some; the assay was immunoSEQ multiplex PCR. In the table there are about 110,000 clones, approximately 80% of which are singletons. The sample was peripheral blood. These receptors were taken from a woman aged 80 or over with active or convalescent COVID-19.

About this clone: One junction end disagrees with the germline gene, perhaps due to a read error. The J gene is TRBJ1-2, the V gene TRBV4-2, with D hard to call. This CDR3 has 13 residues. Germline values: CDR1 LGHNA, CDR2 YNFKEQ. The CDR3 DNA sequence: TGTGCCAGCAGCAAAGAGCGGAATTTTGGCTACACCTTC. Translating it yields CASSKERNFGYTF.

This clone was counted a single time. V gene TRBV28 combines with J gene TRBJ1-2; possibly TRBD1 for D (6 bases). Germline V gives CDR1 MDHEN, CDR2 SYDVKM. The V gene lost 7 bases and the J gene lost 4 bases, with 10 bases spanning the gap. There are 12 residues in the CDR3. The CDR3 loop reads CASISDSYGYTF. CDR3 bases: TGTGCCAGCATCTCGGACAGCTATGGCTACACCTTC.

The chain employs TRBV5-1 and TRBJ2-2; 7 bases fit TRBD1. Looked up from germline, CDR1 is SGHRS and CDR2 is YFSETQ. Unmatched junction bases numbered 8, after V lost 4 bases and J lost 8 bases. The CDR3 length is 14 residues. CDR3 protein: CASSQDRVAGELFF. The CDR3 DNA reads TGCGCCAGCAGCCAAGACAGGGTCGCTGGGGAGCTGTTTTTT.

The J gene is TRBJ2-1, the V gene TRBV3-1 (or the pseudogene TRBV3-2); 7 bases are shared with TRBD2. V shed 1 base, J shed 6 bases, and the junction held 6 bases outside the gene matches. The CDR3 runs 15 residues. Germline V gene sequence: CDR1 LGHDT, CDR2 YNNKEL (reference sequence). CDR3 sequence reads: CASSQVAGVGNEQFF. CDR3 in DNA: TGTGCCAGCAGCCAAGTTGCGGGAGTGGGCAATGAGCAGTTCTTC.

The J gene is TRBJ2-7, the V gene TRBV9; possibly TRBD2 for D (5 bases). From germline, CDR1 is SGDLS and CDR2 YYNGEE. This CDR3 has 15 residues. Trimming pared 0 bases from V and 2 bases from J, leaving 12 bases between. As DNA, the CDR3 is TGTGCCAGCAGCGTAGCTCTAGCTAATACCTACGAGCAGTACTTC. Encoded protein: CASSVALANTYEQYF.

CDR3 sequence (DNA): TGTGCCTTGGAGGGCTGGAACAATGAGCAGTTCTTC. Its protein is CALEGWNNEQFF. The V gene is TRBV28, the J gene TRBJ2-1; D possibly corresponds to TRBD2 (6 bases). The V and J ends lost 11 bases and 5 bases respectively, with 13 bases between them. CDR1 MDHEN and CDR2 SYDVKM come from the germline V gene. CDR3 length equals 12 residues.

Written as DNA, the CDR3 is TGTGCCAGCAAAATAACAGGGAGCAGTGGCTACACCTTC. It specifies CASKITGSSGYTF. The chain has TRBV27 and TRBJ1-2; D perhaps matches TRBD1 (6 bases). This CDR3 contains 13 residues. V was clipped by 7 bases and J by 7 bases, with 16 bases between them. Per germline, CDR1 MNHEY and CDR2 SMNVEV (reference sequence).

This chain connects TRBV7-2 to TRBJ1-6; TRBD1 is a possible D gene (5 bases). The V end was cut by 0 bases, the J end by 7 bases, with 13 bases between. Per the germline V gene, CDR1 is SGHTA and CDR2 is FQGNSA. This CDR3 region has 16 residues. In DNA, the CDR3 is TGTGCCAGCAGCTTAGCCGGCAGGGTTGGGAATTCACCCCTCCACTTT. Residues: CASSLAGRVGNSPLHF.

The chain couples TRBV11-3 to TRBJ2-1, with 12 bases aligning to TRBD2. Germline CDR1 and CDR2: SGHNT and YENEEA. Losses at the gene ends were 4 bases for V and 5 bases for J; bases not matched to a gene: 3. The CDR3 sequence is 15 residues long. The chain's CDR3 is CASSSGLAGNNEQFF. CDR3 DNA: TGTGCCAGCAGCTCGGGACTAGCGGGCAACAATGAGCAGTTCTTC.